The 20 T cell receptor beta chains presented below share a single source sample, sequenced in a study of T cells in Graves' hyperthyroidism and ophthalmopathy. RNA transcripts gave rise to amplified TCR beta CDR3 regions. First-round RT-PCR of the TCR CDR3 relied on the HTBI primer set. TCRdb redid the calling of the multiplex PCR reads with MiXCR, one entry per CDR3 protein. The table records around 520,000 distinct CDR3 sequences, approximately 15% of them present only once. Specimen: blood. These receptors were collected from a young woman with Graves' hyperthyroidism.

This clonotype has a handful of counts. The V gene is TRBV9, the J gene TRBJ1-1; D may be TRBD1 (5 bases). V dropped 4 bases and J dropped 0 bases, with 19 bases sitting between them. The CDR3 has 17 residues. CDR1 is SGDLS, CDR2 YYNGEE, per germline. Here the CDR3 DNA reads TGTGCCAGCAGCTCCACCGGGGCGGCGCTTGTGAACACTGAAGCTTTCTTT. Amino acid sequence: CASSSTGAALVNTEAFF.

This clonotype was detected a few times. J is TRBJ1-2 and V is TRBV27; 9 bases align to TRBD1. The V and J ends lost 5 bases and 3 bases, in that order; junction bases with no gene match: 7. Germline V gene sequence: CDR1 MNHEY, CDR2 SMNVEV (reference sequence). CDR3 length: 15 amino acids. The CDR3 DNA is TGTGCCAGCAGTGCCTGGGACAGGGAGGACTATGGCTACACCTTC. Translated, it gives CASSAWDREDYGYTF.

In its sample, this clonotype was seen many times. The CDR3: CAWRLAGGRNTQYF. The CDR3 DNA reads as TGTGCCTGGAGACTAGCGGGAGGGAGAAATACGCAGTATTTT. The chain is built from TRBV30 and TRBJ2-3, with 13 positions matching TRBD2. Trimming removed 3 bases from V and 7 bases from J; junction bases left unmatched: 4. The CDR3 totals 14 residues. Germline loops: CDR1 GTSNPN, CDR2 SVGIG (reference sequence).

This clonotype appeared many times. V and J are TRBV2 and TRBJ2-7, with D possibly being TRBD2 (5 bases). Deletions cut 1 base from V and 3 bases from J, with 13 bases between. The CDR3 has 15 amino acids. Looked up from germline, CDR1 is SNHLY and CDR2 is FYNNEI. CDR3 DNA sequence: TGTGCCAGCAGTGAAGTTGGCGGGCCCGGCTACGAGCAGTACTTC. Protein: CASSEVGGPGYEQYF.

This clonotype was seen repeatedly, ten times or more. The chain couples TRBV20-1 to TRBJ2-1; tentatively, D is TRBD2 (6 bases). The germline CDR1 and CDR2 sequences are DFQATT and SNEGSKA (reference sequence). This CDR3 has 13 residues. With 6 bases removed from V and 5 bases from J, the gap between germline ends came to 14 bases. The CDR3 DNA reads as TGCAGTGCCACTGGGAGGACGAACAATGAGCAGTTCTTC. This sequence encodes CSATGRTNNEQFF.

This clonotype was counted ten times or more. The CDR3 is CASSGTSGVAETQYF. CDR3 sequence (DNA): TGCGCCAGCTCCGGGACTAGCGGAGTAGCGGAGACCCAGTACTTC. The gene calls are TRBV10-1 and TRBJ2-5, with TRBD2 matching over 11 bases. V lost 8 bases to trimming and J lost 5 bases; unmatched junction nucleotides: 10. The CDR3 covers 15 residues. Per the germline V gene, CDR1 is WNHNN and CDR2 is SYGVQD (reference sequence).

This clonotype was detected a few times. This rearrangement joins TRBV18 to TRBJ1-1, with 7 nucleotides matching TRBD1. The CDR3 runs to 15 residues. The germline gives CDR1 KGHSH, CDR2 LQKENI. V shed 1 base, J shed 1 base, and the junction held 3 bases outside the gene matches. CDR3 DNA sequence: TGTGCCAGCTCACCACAAGGGACAGAGAACACTGAAGCTTTCTTT. It specifies CASSPQGTENTEAFF.

The gene calls are TRBV7-3 and TRBJ2-1; weak D call: TRBD2 (5 bases). The CDR3 extends over 14 amino acids. Trimming took off 3 bases at V and 8 bases at J, with 14 bases between the two ends. The germline CDR1 and CDR2 sequences are SGHTA and FQGTGA. CDR3 amino acids: CASSLVLASDEQFF. The CDR3 DNA follows: TGTGCCAGCAGCTTGGTCCTAGCATCCGATGAGCAGTTCTTC.

Concerning this clonotype itself: A much larger clone lies a single base off, so this may be a read error. The rearrangement links TRBV3-1 to TRBJ1-6, with 9 bases lining up with TRBD1. Germline V CDR1 and CDR2: LGHDT, YNNKEL (reference sequence). The V and J ends lost 6 bases and 6 bases, in that order; junction bases with no gene match: 6. The CDR3 extends over 15 amino acids. The CDR3 loop reads CASSSGTGINSPLHF. CDR3 sequence (DNA): TGTGCCAGCAGTTCCGGGACAGGGATTAATTCACCCCTCCACTTT.

This clonotype was recorded many times. The J gene is TRBJ1-5, the V gene TRBV6-5, with D uncertain. The ends were cut back, 0 bases at V and 0 bases at J, with 18 bases in the middle. Germline values: CDR1 MNHEY, CDR2 SVGAGI. This CDR3 has 19 amino acids. The CDR3 nucleotides are TGTGCCAGCAGTTACTCGGGCGGCGCCGGAATGAATAGCAATCAGCCCCAGCATTTT. Its protein product is CASSYSGGAGMNSNQPQHF.

In its sample, this clonotype was seen many times. The chain employs TRBV11-3 and TRBJ2-2; the match to TRBD1 covers 10 bases. CDR3 length: 15 residues. V was clipped by 5 bases and J by 5 bases; unmatched bases: 5. Looked up from germline, CDR1 is SGHNT and CDR2 is YENEEA. CDR3 nucleotide sequence: TGTGCCAGCAGCGACAGGGGGCGCGAGACCGGGGAGCTGTTTTTT. This gives the protein CASSDRGRETGELFF.

This clonotype showed up just a few times. V gene TRBV6-4 combines with J gene TRBJ2-3; 8 bases are a match to TRBD2. Germline CDR1 is MRHNA and CDR2 is SNTAGT. The junction had 4 bases not matched to a gene; V was cut back by 0 bases and J by 2 bases. The length of the CDR3 is 16 residues. CDR3 nucleotide sequence: TGTGCCAGCAGTGACTCCGCGGGAGGATTCACAGATACGCAGTATTTT. Translated, it gives CASSDSAGGFTDTQYF.

This clonotype appeared many times. The V call is TRBV29-1, the J call TRBJ1-2; D ambiguous. The V end was cut by 6 bases, the J end by 4 bases, with 18 bases between. This CDR3 has 14 amino acids. Germline CDR1 and CDR2: SQVTM and ANQGSEA. Here the CDR3 reads CSVGGGVWGYGYTF. The CDR3 DNA is TGCAGCGTCGGAGGCGGGGTTTGGGGCTATGGCTACACCTTC.

This clonotype was seen a handful of times. The rearrangement uses TRBV19 and TRBJ1-5; no reliable D call. This CDR3 has 14 residues. The V gene's germline CDR1 is LNHDA and CDR2 SQIVND (reference sequence). V lost 5 bases and J lost 7, with 15 bases in between. Here the CDR3 reads CASSDTPWGQPQHF. The CDR3 coding sequence is TGTGCCAGTAGTGACACCCCGTGGGGACAGCCCCAGCATTTT.

The sample holds many counts of this clonotype. The V call is TRBV11-2, the J call TRBJ1-1; D not resolved. Trimming cost V 8 bases and J 3 bases, with 10 bases left between them. This CDR3 spans 12 amino acids. Germline CDR1 is SGHAT and CDR2 is FQNNGV. This CDR3 reads CASPNAYTEAFF. Here the CDR3 DNA reads TGTGCCAGCCCCAACGCTTACACTGAAGCTTTCTTT.

This clonotype has a count of ten or more. The CDR3 DNA reads TGTGCCAGCAGCTTATTTGGCAAGATATCCTACGAGCAGTACGTC. Protein product: CASSLFGKISYEQYV. The chain has TRBV7-2 and TRBJ2-7; D gene ambiguous. This CDR3 has 15 residues. Germline CDR1 and CDR2: SGHTA and FQGNSA. The ends were cut back, 2 bases at V and 1 base at J, with 12 bases in the middle.

The table lists this clonotype with many counts. J is TRBJ2-1 and V is TRBV5-1; 11 bases are a match to TRBD2. The ends lost 2 bases at V and 4 bases at J; junction bases unmatched: 5. The CDR3 covers 16 residues. Germline V lookup: CDR1 SGHRS, CDR2 YFSETQ. The CDR3 DNA reads as TGCGCCAGCAGCTTCCAGGGACTAGCGGATTACAATGAGCAGTTCTTC. This codes for CASSFQGLADYNEQFF.

This clonotype was found many times. The CDR3 reads CASSSTDGRRRNTIYF. The CDR3 DNA sequence: TGTGCCAGCAGCTCAACTGACGGCAGGAGGAGAAACACCATATATTTT. V usage is TRBV9 and J usage is TRBJ1-3; D gene uncertain. The CDR3 is made up of 16 amino acids. The germline V gene has CDR1 SGDLS and CDR2 YYNGEE. Trimming removed 4 bases from V and 5 bases from J, with 19 bases in between.

This clonotype was observed at least ten times. V and J are TRBV11-3 and TRBJ2-7; TRBD1 matches at 7 bases. This CDR3 comprises 13 residues. Germline V gene data show CDR1 as SGHNT and CDR2 as YENEEA. V was pared by 5 bases and J by 4 bases, with 5 bases of the junction left unmatched. As DNA, the CDR3 is TGTGCCAGCAGCCCCGACAGGGAGTACGAGCAGTACTTC. Its protein is CASSPDREYEQYF.

This clonotype was found many times. The rearrangement links TRBV19 to TRBJ2-2; either TRBD1 or TRBD2 may fit D (5 bases each). Germline-derived CDR1 and CDR2 are LNHDA and SQIVND (reference sequence). CDR3 size: 13 residues. The ends were cut back, 11 bases at V and 2 bases at J, with 12 bases in the middle. The CDR3 protein is CAGRDENTGELFF. The CDR3, as DNA: TGTGCCGGCCGGGACGAAAACACCGGGGAGCTGTTTTTT. Full variable domain (missing parts from reference TRBV19 and TRBJ2-2): DGGITQSPKYLFRKEGQNVTLSCEQNLNHDAMYWYRQDPGQGLRLIYYSQIVNDFQKGDIAEGYSVSREKKESFPLTVTSAQKNPTAFYLCAGRDENTGELFFGEGSRLTVL.